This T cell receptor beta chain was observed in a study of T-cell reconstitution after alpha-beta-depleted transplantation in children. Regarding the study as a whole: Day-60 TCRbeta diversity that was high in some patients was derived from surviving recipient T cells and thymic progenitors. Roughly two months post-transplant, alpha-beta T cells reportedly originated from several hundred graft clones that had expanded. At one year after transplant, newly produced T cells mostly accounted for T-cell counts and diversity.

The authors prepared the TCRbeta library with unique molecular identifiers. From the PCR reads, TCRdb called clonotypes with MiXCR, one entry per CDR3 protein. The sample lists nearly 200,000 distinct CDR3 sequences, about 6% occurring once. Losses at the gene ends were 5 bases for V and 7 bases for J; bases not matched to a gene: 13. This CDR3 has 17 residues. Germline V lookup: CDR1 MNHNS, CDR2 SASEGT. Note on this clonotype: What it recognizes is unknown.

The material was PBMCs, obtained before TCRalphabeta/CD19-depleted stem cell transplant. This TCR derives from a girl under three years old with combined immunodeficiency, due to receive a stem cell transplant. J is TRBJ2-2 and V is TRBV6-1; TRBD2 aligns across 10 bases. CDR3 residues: CASSPEVSGRAGGELFF. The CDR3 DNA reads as TGTGCCAGCAGTCCCGAGGTCAGCGGGAGGGCTGGCGGGGAGCTGTTTTTT.